This TCR beta chain originates from a study of T cells after posttransplantation cyclophosphamide. Cells defined as naive were viable CD3+CD4+ or CD3+CD8+ and CCR7+CD45RA+CD45RO-CD95-CD27+CD28+. TCRdb's table, derived via immunoSEQ multiplex PCR, lists solely in-frame clones and lacks some. The sample has 9,900 or so clones, 95% to 98% seen once. Sample: naive CD4+ T cells sorted from PBMCs. The TCR was taken from a woman aged 55-70 years in good health, CMV-negative, and a related stem cell transplant donor.

The CDR3 DNA reads TGTGCCAGCAGCTTAGACAGGTTGAATGAGCAGTTCTTC. Amino acid sequence: CASSLDRLNEQFF. This chain links TRBV7-2 with TRBJ2-1; D perhaps matches TRBD1 (5 bases). The CDR3 spans 13 residues. CDR1 SGHTA and CDR2 FQGNSA come from the germline V gene. Trimming took 1 base from V and 7 from J, leaving 8 bases between them. Complete variable domain (other parts from reference TRBV7-2 and TRBJ2-1): GAGVSQSPSNKVTEKGKDVELRCDPISGHTALYWYRQSLGQGLEFLIYFQGNSAPDKSGLPSDRFSAERTGGSVSTLTIQRTQQEDSAVYLCASSLDRLNEQFFGPGTRLTVL.